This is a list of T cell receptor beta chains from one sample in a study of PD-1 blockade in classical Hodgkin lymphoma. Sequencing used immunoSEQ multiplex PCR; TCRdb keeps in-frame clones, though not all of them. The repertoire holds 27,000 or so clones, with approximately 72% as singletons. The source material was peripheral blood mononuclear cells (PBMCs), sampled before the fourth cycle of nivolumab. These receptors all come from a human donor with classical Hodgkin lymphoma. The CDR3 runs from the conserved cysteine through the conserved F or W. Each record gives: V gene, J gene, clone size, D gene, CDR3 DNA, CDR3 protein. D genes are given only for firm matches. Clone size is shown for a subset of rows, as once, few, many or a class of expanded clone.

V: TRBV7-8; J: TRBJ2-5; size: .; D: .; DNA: TGTGCCAGCAGCTTAGGTCCAGAGACCCAGTACTTC; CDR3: CASSLGPETQYF
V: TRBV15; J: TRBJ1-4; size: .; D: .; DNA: TGTGCCACCAGCAGAGGGGAATCGGATGAAAAACTGTTTTTT; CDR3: CATSRGESDEKLFF
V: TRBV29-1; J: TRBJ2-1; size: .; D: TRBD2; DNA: TGCAGCGTTGTGACTAGCGGGCCCAATGAGCAGTTCTTC; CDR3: CSVVTSGPNEQFF
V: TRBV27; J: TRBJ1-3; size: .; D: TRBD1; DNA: TGTGCCAGCAGCATACAGGGGTTGATGGGATACACCATATATTTT; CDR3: CASSIQGLMGYTIYF
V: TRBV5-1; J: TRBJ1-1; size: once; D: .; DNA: TGCGCCAGCAGCTCGGCGCAAAGGACTGAAGCTTTCTTT; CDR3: CASSSAQRTEAFF
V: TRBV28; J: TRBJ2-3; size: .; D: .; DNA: TGTGCCAGTCAGGCGTTAACTAGCACAGATACGCAGTATTTT; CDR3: CASQALTSTDTQYF
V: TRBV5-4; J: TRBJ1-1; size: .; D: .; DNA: TGTGCCAGCAGCTCGGCAGATATGAACACTGAAGCTTTCTTT; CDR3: CASSSADMNTEAFF
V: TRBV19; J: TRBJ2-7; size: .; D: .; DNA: TGTGCCAGTAGTATAGGACCTAAGGGATCCTACGAGCAGTACTTC; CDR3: CASSIGPKGSYEQYF
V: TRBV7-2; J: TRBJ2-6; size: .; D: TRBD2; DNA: TGTGCCAGCAGCCGGACTAGCGTTTACTCTGGGGCCAACGTCCTGACTTTC; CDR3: CASSRTSVYSGANVLTF
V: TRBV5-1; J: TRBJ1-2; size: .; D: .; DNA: TGCGCCAGCAGCATGGACGGTTTAGGCTACACCTTC; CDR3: CASSMDGLGYTF
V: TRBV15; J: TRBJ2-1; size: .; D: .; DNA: TGTGCCACCAGCATGGACAGAACGTACAATGAGCAGTTCTTC; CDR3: CATSMDRTYNEQFF
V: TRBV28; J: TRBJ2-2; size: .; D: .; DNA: TGTGCCAGCAGTCGGCCGGACACCGGGGAGCTGTTTTTT; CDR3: CASSRPDTGELFF
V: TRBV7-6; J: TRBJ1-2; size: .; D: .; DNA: TGTGCCAGCAGCTTAGGGCGGAACTATGGCTACACCTTC; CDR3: CASSLGRNYGYTF
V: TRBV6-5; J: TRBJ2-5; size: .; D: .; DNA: TGTGCCAGCAGTTACTCGCTGGGTACAGAGACCCAGTACTTC; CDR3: CASSYSLGTETQYF
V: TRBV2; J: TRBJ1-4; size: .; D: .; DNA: TGTGCCAGCAGTGGACAGTACGGATATGAAAAACTGTTTTTT; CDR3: CASSGQYGYEKLFF
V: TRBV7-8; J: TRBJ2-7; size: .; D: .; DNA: TGTGCCAGCAGCTTAATACAGGGTAGCTCCTACGAGCAGTACTTC; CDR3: CASSLIQGSSYEQYF
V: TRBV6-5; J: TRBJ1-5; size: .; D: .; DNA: TGTGCCAGCAGTTACCGCGGCAGCAATCAGCCCCAGCATTTT; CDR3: CASSYRGSNQPQHF